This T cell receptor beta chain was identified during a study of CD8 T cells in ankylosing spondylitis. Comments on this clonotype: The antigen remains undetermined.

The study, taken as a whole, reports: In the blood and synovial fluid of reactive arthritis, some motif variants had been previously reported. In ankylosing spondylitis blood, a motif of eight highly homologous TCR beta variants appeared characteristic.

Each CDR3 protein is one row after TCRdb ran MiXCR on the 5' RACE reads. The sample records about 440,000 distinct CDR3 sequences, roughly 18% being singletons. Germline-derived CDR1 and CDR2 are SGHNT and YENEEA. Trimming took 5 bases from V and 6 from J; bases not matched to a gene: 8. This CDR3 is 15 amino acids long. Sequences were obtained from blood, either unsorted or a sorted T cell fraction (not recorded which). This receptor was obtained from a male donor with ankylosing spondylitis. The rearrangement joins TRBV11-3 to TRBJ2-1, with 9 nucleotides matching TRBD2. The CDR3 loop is CASSLGPSGTNEQFF. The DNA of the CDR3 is TGTGCCAGCAGCCTAGGTCCTAGCGGGACCAATGAGCAGTTCTTC.